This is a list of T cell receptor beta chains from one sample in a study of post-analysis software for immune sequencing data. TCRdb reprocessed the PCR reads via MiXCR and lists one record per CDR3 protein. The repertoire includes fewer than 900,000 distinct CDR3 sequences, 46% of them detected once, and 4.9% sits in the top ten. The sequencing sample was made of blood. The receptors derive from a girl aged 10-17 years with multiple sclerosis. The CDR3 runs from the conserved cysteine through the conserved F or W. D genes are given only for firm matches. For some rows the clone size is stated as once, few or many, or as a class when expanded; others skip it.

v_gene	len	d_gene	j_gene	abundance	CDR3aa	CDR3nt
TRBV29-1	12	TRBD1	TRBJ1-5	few	CSVGGQNQPQHF	TGCAGCGTTGGGGGACAGAATCAGCCCCAGCATTTT
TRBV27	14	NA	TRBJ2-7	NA	CASSLAGILGEQYF	TGTGCCAGCAGTCTCGCGGGGATTCTTGGTGAGCAGTACTTC
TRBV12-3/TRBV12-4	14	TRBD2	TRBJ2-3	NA	CASSTGGSPDTQYF	TGTGCCAGCAGCACCGGCGGGAGTCCAGATACGCAGTATTTT
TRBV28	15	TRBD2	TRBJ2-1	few	CASSLPREYYNEQFF	TGTGCCAGCAGTCTCCCGCGGGAGTATTACAATGAGCAGTTCTTC
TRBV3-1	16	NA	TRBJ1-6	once	CATSGSPPGFGSPLHF	TGTGCCACCTCGGGGAGTCCACCCGGTTTTGGTTCACCCCTCCACTTT
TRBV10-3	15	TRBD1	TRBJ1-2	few	CATKGTGGQGHGYTF	TGTGCCACCAAGGGGACAGGGGGCCAGGGCCATGGCTACACCTTC
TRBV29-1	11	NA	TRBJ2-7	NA	CSVLQVGEQYF	TGCAGCGTTCTACAGGTGGGCGAGCAGTACTTC
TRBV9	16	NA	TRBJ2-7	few	CASSVGRGRGNDEQYF	TGTGCCAGCAGCGTAGGGAGGGGCAGGGGTAACGACGAGCAGTACTTC
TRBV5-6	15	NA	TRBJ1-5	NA	CASSPGPYSNQPQHF	TGTGCCAGCAGCCCGGGGCCCTATAGCAATCAGCCCCAGCATTTT
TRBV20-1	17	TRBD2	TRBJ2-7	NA	CSARDQQRTSGRPEQYF	TGCAGTGCTAGAGACCAGCAGCGGACTAGCGGGAGGCCGGAGCAGTACTTC
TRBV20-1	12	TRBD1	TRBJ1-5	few	CSARTGIQPQHF	TGCAGTGCCAGGACAGGGATACAGCCCCAGCATTTT
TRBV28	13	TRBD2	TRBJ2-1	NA	CATLGGIRNEQFF	TGTGCCACCCTCGGGGGGATCAGAAATGAGCAGTTCTTC
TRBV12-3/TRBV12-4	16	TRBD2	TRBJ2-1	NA	CASSRSNGLVCNEQFF	TGTGCCAGCAGCCGCTCCAATGGACTAGTCTGCAATGAGCAGTTCTTC
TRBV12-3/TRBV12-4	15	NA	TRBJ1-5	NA	CASSSSVGGNQPQHF	TGTGCCAGCAGCTCAAGTGTAGGGGGCAATCAGCCCCAGCATTTT
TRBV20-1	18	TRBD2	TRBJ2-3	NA	CGAGPGLAGALSTDTQYF	TGCGGTGCTGGGCCCGGACTAGCGGGAGCCCTAAGCACAGATACGCAGTATTTT
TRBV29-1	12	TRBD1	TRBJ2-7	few	CSGGGQGVEQYF	TGCAGCGGGGGAGGACAGGGCGTCGAGCAGTACTTC
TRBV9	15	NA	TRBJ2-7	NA	CASSAGQNPSYEQYF	TGTGCCAGCAGCGCAGGACAGAATCCCTCCTACGAGCAGTACTTC
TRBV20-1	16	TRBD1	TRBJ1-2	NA	CSARVSTSDRGLGYTF	TGCAGTGCTAGAGTATCTACTTCGGACAGGGGGCTTGGCTACACCTTC
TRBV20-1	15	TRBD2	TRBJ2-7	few	CSAERLAGSSYEQYF	TGCAGTGCCGAAAGACTAGCGGGGAGCTCCTACGAGCAGTACTTC
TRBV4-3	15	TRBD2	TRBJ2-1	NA	CASSQGASGYNEQFF	TGCGCCAGCAGCCAAGGGGCTAGCGGCTACAATGAGCAGTTCTTC
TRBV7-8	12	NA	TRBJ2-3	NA	CASSLFTDAQYF	TGTGCCAGCAGCTTGTTTACAGATGCGCAGTATTTT
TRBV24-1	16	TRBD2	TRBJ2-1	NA	CATSDAQTSGRNEQFF	TGTGCCACCAGTGACGCCCAAACTAGCGGGAGGAATGAGCAGTTCTTC
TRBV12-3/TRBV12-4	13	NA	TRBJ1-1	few	CASSLGLSTEAFF	TGTGCCAGCAGTTTAGGGCTGAGCACTGAAGCTTTCTTT
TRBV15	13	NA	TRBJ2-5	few	CATSSLIQETQYF	TGTGCCACCAGCAGTTTAATCCAAGAGACCCAGTACTTC
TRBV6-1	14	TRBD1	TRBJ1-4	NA	CASTPGQGNEKLFF	TGTGCCAGCACCCCGGGACAGGGTAATGAAAAACTGTTTTTT
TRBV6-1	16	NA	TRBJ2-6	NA	CASSEGRHSGANVLTF	TGTGCCAGCAGTGAGGGACGTCACTCTGGGGCCAACGTCCTGACTTTC
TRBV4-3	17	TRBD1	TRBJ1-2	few	CASSRAPGQSTHDGYTF	TGCGCCAGCAGCCGAGCGCCGGGACAGTCAACCCACGATGGCTACACCTTC
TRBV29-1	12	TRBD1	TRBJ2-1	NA	CSVAGQHNEQFF	TGCAGCGTTGCGGGACAGCACAATGAGCAGTTCTTC
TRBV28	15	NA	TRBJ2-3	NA	CASSSPLPRTDTQYF	TGTGCCAGCAGTTCCCCTCTACCTCGCACAGATACGCAGTATTTT
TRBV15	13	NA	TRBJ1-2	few	CATSRDEYYGYTF	TGTGCCACCAGCAGAGATGAGTACTATGGCTACACCTTC
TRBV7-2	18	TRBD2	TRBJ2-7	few	CASSYRTPGTSGRYEQYF	TGTGCCAGCAGCTATCGGACACCCGGGACTAGCGGGAGATACGAGCAGTACTTC
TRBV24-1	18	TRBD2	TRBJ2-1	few	CATSDPGPGLATYNEQFF	TGTGCCACCAGTGACCCAGGACCGGGACTAGCGACTTACAATGAGCAGTTCTTC
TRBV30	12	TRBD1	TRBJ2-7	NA	CAWTTGSYEQYF	TGTGCCTGGACGACAGGGTCCTACGAGCAGTACTTC
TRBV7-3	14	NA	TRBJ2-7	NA	CASSFGTVGYEQYF	TGTGCCAGCAGCTTCGGAACAGTCGGCTACGAGCAGTACTTC
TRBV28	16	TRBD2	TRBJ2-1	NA	CASSSRLASSYNEQFF	TGTGCCAGCAGTTCCCGACTAGCCAGCTCCTACAATGAGCAGTTCTTC
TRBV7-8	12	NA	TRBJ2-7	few	CASSGVSYEQYF	TGTGCCAGTAGCGGAGTCTCCTACGAGCAGTACTTC
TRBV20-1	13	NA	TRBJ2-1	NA	CSARDTGYNEQFF	TGCAGTGCTAGAGATACAGGGTACAATGAGCAGTTCTTC
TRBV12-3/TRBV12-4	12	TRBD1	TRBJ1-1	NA	CASSTGETEAFF	TGTGCCAGCAGTACAGGGGAGACTGAAGCTTTCTTT
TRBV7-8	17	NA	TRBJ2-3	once	CASSLVGGQTSTDTQYF	TGTGCCAGCAGCTTAGTGGGCGGACAGACTAGCACAGATACGCAGTATTTT
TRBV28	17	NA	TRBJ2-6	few	CASVPGGFTSGANVLTF	TGTGCCAGCGTACCTGGGGGCTTCACCTCTGGGGCCAACGTCCTGACTTTC
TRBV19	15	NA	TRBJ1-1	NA	CASTNRGRFDTEAFF	TGTGCCAGTACTAATAGGGGTCGATTTGACACTGAAGCTTTCTTT
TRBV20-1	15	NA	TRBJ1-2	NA	CSATQGSGYYVGYTF	TGCAGTGCTACTCAGGGGAGCGGGTACTATGTAGGCTACACCTTC
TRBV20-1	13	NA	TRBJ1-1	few	CSTQGGPGTEAFF	TGCAGTACACAGGGTGGGCCGGGTACTGAAGCTTTCTTT
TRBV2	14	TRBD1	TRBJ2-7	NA	CASGGPGQGYEQYF	TGTGCCAGCGGGGGACCGGGACAGGGCTACGAGCAGTACTTC
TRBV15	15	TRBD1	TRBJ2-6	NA	CAITRTGFGANVLTF	TGTGCCATCACGAGGACAGGGTTTGGGGCCAACGTCCTGACTTTC
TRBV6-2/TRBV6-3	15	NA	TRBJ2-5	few	CASSYSPWRKETQYF	TGTGCCAGCAGTTACTCCCCGTGGCGGAAAGAGACCCAGTACTTC
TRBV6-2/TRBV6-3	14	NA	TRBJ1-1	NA	CASSSTGMDTEAFF	TGTGCCAGCAGTTCTACAGGGATGGACACTGAAGCTTTCTTT
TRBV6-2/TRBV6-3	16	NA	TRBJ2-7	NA	CASTILPTSVVGEQYF	TGTGCCAGCACCATCCTCCCCACATCGGTGGTAGGCGAGCAGTACTTC
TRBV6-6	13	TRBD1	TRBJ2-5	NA	CASSATGAETQYF	TGTGCCAGCAGCGCGACAGGGGCGGAGACCCAGTACTTC
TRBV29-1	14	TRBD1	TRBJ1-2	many	CSVEVQGAGAGYTF	TGCAGCGTTGAAGTCCAGGGGGCCGGTGCTGGCTACACCTTC
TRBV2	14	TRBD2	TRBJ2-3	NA	CASSRTSGRDTQYF	TGTGCCAGCAGCAGGACTAGCGGGAGAGATACGCAGTATTTT
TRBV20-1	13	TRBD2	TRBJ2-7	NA	CSARLAGKYEQYF	TGCAGTGCTCGACTAGCGGGTAAATACGAGCAGTACTTC
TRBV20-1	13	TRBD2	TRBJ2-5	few	CSALAGGRETQYF	TGCAGTGCTTTAGCGGGAGGCCGGGAGACCCAGTACTTC
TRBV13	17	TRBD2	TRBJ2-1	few	CASSLYAGLAYSNEQFF	TGTGCCAGCAGCTTATATGCGGGACTAGCGTACTCCAATGAGCAGTTCTTC
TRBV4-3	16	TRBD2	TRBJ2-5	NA	CASSQDPGLADETQYF	TGCGCCAGCAGCCAAGATCCCGGACTAGCGGATGAGACCCAGTACTTC
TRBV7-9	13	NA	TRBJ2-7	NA	CASSSTHRYEQYF	TGTGCCAGCAGCTCAACTCACAGGTACGAGCAGTACTTC
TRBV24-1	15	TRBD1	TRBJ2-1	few	CATSDVGGTGGEQFF	TGTGCCACCAGTGATGTAGGCGGGACAGGCGGTGAGCAGTTCTTC